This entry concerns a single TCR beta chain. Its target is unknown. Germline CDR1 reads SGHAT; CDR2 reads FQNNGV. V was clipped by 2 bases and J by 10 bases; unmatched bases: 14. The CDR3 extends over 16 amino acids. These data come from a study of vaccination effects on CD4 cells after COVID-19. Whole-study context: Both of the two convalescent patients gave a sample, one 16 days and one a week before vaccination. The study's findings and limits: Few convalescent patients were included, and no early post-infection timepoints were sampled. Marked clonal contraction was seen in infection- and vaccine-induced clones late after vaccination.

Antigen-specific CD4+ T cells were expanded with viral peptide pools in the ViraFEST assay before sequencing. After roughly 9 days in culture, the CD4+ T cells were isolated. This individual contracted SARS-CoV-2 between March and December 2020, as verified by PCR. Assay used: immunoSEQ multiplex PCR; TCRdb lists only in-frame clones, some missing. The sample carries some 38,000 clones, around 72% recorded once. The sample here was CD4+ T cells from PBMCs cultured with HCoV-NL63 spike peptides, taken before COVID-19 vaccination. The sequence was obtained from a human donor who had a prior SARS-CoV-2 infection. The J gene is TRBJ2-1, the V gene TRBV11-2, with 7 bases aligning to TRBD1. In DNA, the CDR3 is TGTGCCAGCAGCTTAAGTCTCCTAGGGGGCTCGGGGGAGCAGTTCTTC. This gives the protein CASSLSLLGGSGEQFF.